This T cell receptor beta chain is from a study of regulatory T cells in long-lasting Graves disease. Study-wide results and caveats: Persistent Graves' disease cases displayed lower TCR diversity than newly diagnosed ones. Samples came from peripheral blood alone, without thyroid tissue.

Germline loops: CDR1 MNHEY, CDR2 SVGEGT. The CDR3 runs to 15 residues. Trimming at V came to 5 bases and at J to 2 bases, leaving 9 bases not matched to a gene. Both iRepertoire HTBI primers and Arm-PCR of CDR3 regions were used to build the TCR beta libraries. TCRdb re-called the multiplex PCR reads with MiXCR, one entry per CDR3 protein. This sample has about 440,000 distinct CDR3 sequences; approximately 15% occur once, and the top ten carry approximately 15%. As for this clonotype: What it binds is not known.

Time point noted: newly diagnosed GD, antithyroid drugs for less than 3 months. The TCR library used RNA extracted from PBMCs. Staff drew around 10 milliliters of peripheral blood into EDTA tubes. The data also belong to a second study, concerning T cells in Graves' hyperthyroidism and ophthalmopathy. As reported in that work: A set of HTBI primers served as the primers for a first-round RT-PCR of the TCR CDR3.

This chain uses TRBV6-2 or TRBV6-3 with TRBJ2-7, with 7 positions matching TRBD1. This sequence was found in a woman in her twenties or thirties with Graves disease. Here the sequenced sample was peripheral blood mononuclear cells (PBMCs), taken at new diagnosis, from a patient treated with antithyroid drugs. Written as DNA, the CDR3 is TGTGCCAGCAGTACCGAGGACAGGTCTACCTACGAGCAGTACTTC. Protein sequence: CASSTEDRSTYEQYF.